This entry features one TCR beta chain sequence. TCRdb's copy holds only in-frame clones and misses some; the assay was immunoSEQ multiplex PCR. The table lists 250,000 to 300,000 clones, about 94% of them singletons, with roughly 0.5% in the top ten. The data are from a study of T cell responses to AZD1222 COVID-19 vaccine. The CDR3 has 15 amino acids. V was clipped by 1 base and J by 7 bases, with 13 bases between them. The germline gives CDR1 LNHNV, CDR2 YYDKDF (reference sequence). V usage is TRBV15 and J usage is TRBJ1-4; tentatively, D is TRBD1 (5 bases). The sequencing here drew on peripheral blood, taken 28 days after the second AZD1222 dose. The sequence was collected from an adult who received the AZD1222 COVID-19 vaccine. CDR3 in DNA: TGTGCCACCAGCAGAGGGGGGACCCTTGCTGAAAAACTGTTTTTT. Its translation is CATSRGGTLAEKLFF.